These T cell receptor beta chains were read from a single sample in a study of T-cell memory formation after mild COVID-19. From the 5' RACE reads, TCRdb called clonotypes with MiXCR, one entry per CDR3 protein. The table shows 450,000 to 650,000 distinct CDR3 sequences, with 20% occurring only once. Sequencing was performed on PBMCs or a T cell subset sorted from them (not recorded which). The source is an adult woman who had mild COVID-19 (a few samples of this study predate the infection). Cell type and time point are not known. CDR3s include the opening cysteine and the closing phenylalanine or tryptophan. The size of a clone is reported for some rows only, either as once, few or many, or as a class for expanded clones.

v_gene | abundance | CDR3aa
TRBV7-9 | few | CASSGLGRGNYNEQFF
TRBV5-1 | few | CASSPEAATYNEQFF
TRBV29-1 | few | CSVNRYRTDTQYF
TRBV6-2/TRBV6-3 | few | CASSGLRTGAGNTIYF
TRBV9 | few | CASSVEGLTEAFF
TRBV20-1 | . | CSARDPRIAGNNEQFF
TRBV4-2 | . | CASSQEARQTQYF
TRBV2 | few | CASRDDRGRGNQPQHF
TRBV6-5 | . | CASKWGQGPYEQYF
TRBV5-1 | . | CASSLVGTTAQETQYF
TRBV6-2/TRBV6-3 | few | CASSSSSRREGWDNEQFF
TRBV6-5 | many | CASSAGGYGYTF
TRBV29-1 | few | CSVEKGRDRISDTQYF
TRBV19 | few | CASSIAGSYNEQFF
TRBV11-2 | few | CASSLGTGDSNQPQHF
TRBV7-6 | few | CASSLDRARSTEAFF
TRBV7-9 | . | CASSLPLSGRRSDERFF
TRBV29-1 | few | CSVEPRGRPYGYTF
TRBV5-1 | many | CASSVGQGSYEQYF
TRBV4-2 | few | CASSQDTWESYTGELFF
TRBV20-1 | . | CSARNRLQRDEKLFF
TRBV18 | . | CASSLVDSSNQPQHF
TRBV12-3/TRBV12-4 | . | CASSPSGGVGKTQYF
TRBV9 | . | CASSAGDTSTDTQYF
TRBV14 | . | CASSQGHRYNEQFF
TRBV27 | few | CASSFGLRYGYTF
TRBV5-1 | many | CASSVDSAYEQYF
TRBV7-2 | . | CASSLELFGPEGETQYF
TRBV6-1 | few | CASIDPQGLAEAFF
TRBV12-3/TRBV12-4 | . | CASSLVLGLAGEETQYF
TRBV19 | . | CASRRLAEGAGELFF
TRBV29-1 | . | CSVGTVGAADTQYF
TRBV6-5 | . | CASSAPGGYGYTF
TRBV19 | few | CASSWGPGTYEQYF
TRBV27 | . | CASSLLPRGTGELFF
TRBV4-2 | . | CASSPEQSNEKLFF
TRBV14 | . | CASSPGRVEQFF
TRBV12-3/TRBV12-4 | few | CASSSTLRGQGYGYTF
TRBV7-2 | few | CASSLALPDTDTQYF
TRBV4-1 | few | CASSQDRQQETQYF
TRBV23-1 | . | CASSQFDRGGQETQYF
TRBV7-2 | few | CASSLAGPRGNYGYTF